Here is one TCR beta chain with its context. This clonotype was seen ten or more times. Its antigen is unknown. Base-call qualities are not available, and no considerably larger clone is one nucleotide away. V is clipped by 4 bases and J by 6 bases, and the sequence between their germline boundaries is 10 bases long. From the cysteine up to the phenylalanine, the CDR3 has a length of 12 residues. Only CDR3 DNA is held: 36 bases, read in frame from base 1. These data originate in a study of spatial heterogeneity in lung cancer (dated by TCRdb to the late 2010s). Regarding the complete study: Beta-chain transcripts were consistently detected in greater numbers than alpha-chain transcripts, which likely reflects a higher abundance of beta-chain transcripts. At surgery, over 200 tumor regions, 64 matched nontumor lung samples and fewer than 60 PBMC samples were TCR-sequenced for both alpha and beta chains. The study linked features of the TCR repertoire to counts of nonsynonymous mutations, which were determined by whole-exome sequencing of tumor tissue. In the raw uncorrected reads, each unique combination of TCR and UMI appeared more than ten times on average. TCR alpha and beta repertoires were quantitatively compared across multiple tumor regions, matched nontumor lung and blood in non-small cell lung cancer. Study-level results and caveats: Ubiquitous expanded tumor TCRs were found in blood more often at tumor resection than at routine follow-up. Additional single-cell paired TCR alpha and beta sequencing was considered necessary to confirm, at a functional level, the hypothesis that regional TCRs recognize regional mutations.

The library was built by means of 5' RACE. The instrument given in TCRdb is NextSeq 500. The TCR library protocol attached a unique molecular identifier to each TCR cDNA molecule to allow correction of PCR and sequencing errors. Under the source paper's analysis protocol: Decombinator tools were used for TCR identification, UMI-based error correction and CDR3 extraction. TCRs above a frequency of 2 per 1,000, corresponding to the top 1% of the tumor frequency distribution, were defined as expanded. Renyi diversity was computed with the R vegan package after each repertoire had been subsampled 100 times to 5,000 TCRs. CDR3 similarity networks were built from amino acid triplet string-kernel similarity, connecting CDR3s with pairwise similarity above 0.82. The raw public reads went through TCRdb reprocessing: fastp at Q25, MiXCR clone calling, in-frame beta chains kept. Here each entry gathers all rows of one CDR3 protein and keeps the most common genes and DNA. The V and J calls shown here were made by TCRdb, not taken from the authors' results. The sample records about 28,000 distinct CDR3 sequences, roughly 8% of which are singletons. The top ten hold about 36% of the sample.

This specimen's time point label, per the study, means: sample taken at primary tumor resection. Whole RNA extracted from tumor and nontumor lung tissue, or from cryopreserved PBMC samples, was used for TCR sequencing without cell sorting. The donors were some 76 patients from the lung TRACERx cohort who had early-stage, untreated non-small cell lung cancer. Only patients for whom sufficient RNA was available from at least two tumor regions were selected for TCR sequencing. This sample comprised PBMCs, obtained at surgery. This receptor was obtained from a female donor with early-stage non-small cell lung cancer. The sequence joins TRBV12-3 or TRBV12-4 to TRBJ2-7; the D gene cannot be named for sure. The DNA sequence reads TGTGCCAGCAGTTCCCTCAGGAGCGAGCAGTACTTC. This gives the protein CASSSLRSEQYF.